This T cell receptor (beta chain) was observed in a study of metastatic and nonmetastatic thyroid tumors. Study summary: Repertoires of blood and of tissue (tumor or nodule) from malignant and benign thyroid patients were compared.

As originally analysed: A papillary thyroid cancer distant-metastasis classifier was built from CDR3 differences across clinicopathological groups. With MiXCR, TCRdb called clones anew from the PCR reads. The V and J calls, along with clone size, are taken from TCRdb and not from the paper's own processing. The sample lists about 6,200 clones, approximately 32% occurring once. In its sample, this clone was seen a few times. V shed 4 bases and J 3 bases; nucleotides not matched to a gene: 5. This CDR3 comprises 14 residues. Patients underwent thyroid surgery, and none had received any treatment before it.

Sequencing was performed on adjacent normal tissue. This rearrangement joins TRBV12-3 or TRBV12-4 to TRBJ2-5, with TRBD1 identical over 7 bases. The receptor was derived from a female donor with papillary thyroid cancer or a benign thyroid nodule (not recorded which). Some clones in this sample may be carry-over from other donors' samples. Here the CDR3 reads CASSYTGTEETQYF. The CDR3 nucleotides are TGTGCCAGCAGTTATACCGGGACAGAAGAGACCCAGTACTTC.